The 27 T cell receptor beta chains in this list originate from one sample, sequenced in a study of T cells in Graves' hyperthyroidism and ophthalmopathy. Amplification yielded TCR beta CDR3 regions, with RNA transcripts as the source. The HTBI set primed first-round TCR CDR3 RT-PCR. Using its own MiXCR run on the multiplex PCR reads, TCRdb lists one record per CDR3 protein. The sample consists of hundreds of thousands of distinct CDR3 sequences, about 15% of them appearing once. Sequenced material: blood. The source is a young woman with Graves' hyperthyroidism.

This clonotype was seen many times. This chain joins TRBV6-2 or TRBV6-3 and TRBJ2-7, with 8 positions matching TRBD1. Germline CDR1 reads MNHEY; CDR2 reads SVGEGT. The CDR3 consists of 13 residues. Trimming took 5 bases from V and 3 from J; bases not matched to a gene: 3. Here the CDR3 DNA reads TGTGCCAGCAGTAGGACAGGGTACTACGAGCAGTACTTC. This sequence encodes CASSRTGYYEQYF.

This clonotype was observed at least ten times. The chain combines TRBV30 with TRBJ2-1, with TRBD2 as a possible D gene (5 bases). Germline V gene sequence: CDR1 GTSNPN, CDR2 SVGIG (reference sequence). The CDR3 runs to 10 residues. The ends were cut back, 7 bases at V and 7 bases at J, with 8 bases in the middle. The DNA for the CDR3 is TGTGCCTTAGGAGGAAATGAGCAGTTCTTC. Translating gives CALGGNEQFF. Drawing the rest from reference TRBV30 and TRBJ2-1, the complete variable domain is SQTIHQWPATLVQPVGSPLSLECTVEGTSNPNLYWYRQAAGRGLQLLFYSVGIGQISSEVPQNLSASRPQDRQFILSSKKLLLSDSGFYLCALGGNEQFFGPGTRLTVL.

At least ten counts were recorded for this clonotype. V gene TRBV28 combines with J gene TRBJ1-1; D possibly corresponds to TRBD1 (5 bases). V was cut by 8 bases and J by 2 bases, with 18 bases left in between. The CDR3 has 15 residues. Germline CDR1 and CDR2: MDHEN and SYDVKM. CDR3 loop: CASSQQQAPNTEAFF. The CDR3 coding sequence is TGTGCCAGCTCCCAACAACAGGCACCAAACACTGAAGCTTTCTTT.

This clonotype was recorded a few times. The rearrangement links TRBV10-1 to TRBJ2-5; D is ambiguous. Looked up from germline, CDR1 is WNHNN and CDR2 is SYGVQD (reference sequence). Deletions cut 3 bases from V and 5 bases from J, with 13 bases between. CDR3 length: 14 amino acids. The CDR3 loop is CASSDPGASETQYF. CDR3 nucleotides: TGCGCCAGCAGTGATCCTGGAGCCTCGGAGACCCAGTACTTC.

About this clonotype: A much larger clone differs from this one at a single base, so this may be a read error. The chain uses TRBV30 and TRBJ2-7; 8 bases fit TRBD1. The CDR3 has 11 amino acids. Per the germline V gene, CDR1 is GTSNPN and CDR2 is SVGIG (reference sequence). Here the CDR3 reads CALGQGYERYF. CDR3 nucleotide sequence: TGTGCCTTAGGACAGGGCTACGAGCGGTACTTC.

This clonotype was counted many times. The chain employs TRBV13 and TRBJ2-2; no definite D call. The V end lost 1 base, the J end lost 1 base, and 7 bases lay between the germline ends. Germline CDR1 reads PRHDT; CDR2 reads FYEKMQ (reference sequence). This CDR3 contains 15 residues. The DNA for the CDR3 is TGTGCCAGCAGCTTAGTTCACTTGAACACCGGGGAGCTGTTTTTT. Translating it yields CASSLVHLNTGELFF.

This clonotype was seen repeatedly, ten times or more. The gene calls are TRBV3-1 and TRBJ1-2; no clear D. The CDR3 length is 14 residues. Trimming shortened V by 5 bases and J by 8 bases, and 18 bases separated the two germline ends. Germline values: CDR1 LGHDT, CDR2 YNNKEL (reference sequence). CDR3 protein: CASSGDEGIGGYTF. As DNA, the CDR3 is TGTGCCAGCAGCGGGGATGAAGGGATTGGAGGCTACACCTTC.

V and J are TRBV7-3 and TRBJ2-1, with 10 bases aligning to TRBD1. Germline V CDR1 and CDR2: SGHTA, FQGTGA. V was pared by 1 base and J by 9 bases, with 9 bases of the junction left unmatched. The CDR3 runs to 16 residues. The CDR3, as DNA: TGTGCCAGCAGCTTAAGGGGCGGGACAGGGGCGACTGAGCAGTTCTTC. As protein: CASSLRGGTGATEQFF.

This clonotype was seen more than once but under ten times. V and J are TRBV7-9 and TRBJ2-5; 9 bases map to TRBD2. CDR3 size: 14 residues. With 3 bases clipped from V and 5 bases from J, the junction kept 4 bases outside the gene matches. Germline V gene sequence: CDR1 SEHNR, CDR2 FQNEAQ (reference sequence). The CDR3 here is CASSFSGGPETQYF. The CDR3 DNA is TGTGCCAGCAGCTTTAGCGGGGGCCCGGAGACCCAGTACTTC.

Only a few counts were recorded for this clonotype. V gene TRBV19 combines with J gene TRBJ1-4, with 8 bases matching TRBD1. The CDR3 is 17 residues long. V gave up 8 bases and J gave up 2 bases; unmatched junction bases: 13. Looked up from germline, CDR1 is LNHDA and CDR2 is SQIVND (reference sequence). Written as DNA, the CDR3 is TGTGCCAGTCATATCACAGGGGGTCTTTGGACTAATGAAAAACTGTTTTTT. Translation: CASHITGGLWTNEKLFF.

The V gene is TRBV25-1, the J gene TRBJ1-2, with TRBD1 identical over 9 bases. V dropped 6 bases and J dropped 4; count of bases not matched to a gene: 6. CDR3 length: 14 amino acids. The germline CDR1 and CDR2 sequences are MGHDK and SYGVNS. In DNA form, the CDR3 reads TGTGCCAGCAGCGACGGGACAGGGCTCTATGGCTACACCTTC. Residues: CASSDGTGLYGYTF.

The sample holds a few counts of this clonotype. The gene calls are TRBV6-1 and TRBJ1-2; D gene unclear. Germline V gene sequence: CDR1 MNHNS, CDR2 SASEGT. The CDR3 runs to 15 residues. Trimming took off 6 bases at V and 0 bases at J, with 14 bases between the two ends. This CDR3 is CASSSPLAPNYGYTF. CDR3 DNA sequence: TGTGCCAGCAGCTCCCCTCTGGCTCCTAACTATGGCTACACCTTC.

This clonotype was picked up a small number of times. One junction end does not reproduce the germline sequence, and a read error may be involved. The chain couples TRBV20-1 to TRBJ2-3; D remains unclear. The CDR3 spans 13 residues. Looked up from germline, CDR1 is DFQATT and CDR2 is SNEGSKA (reference sequence). The CDR3 DNA is TGCAGTGCCAGAGAGCTAGTCGCAGATACGCAGTATTTT. Its protein product is CSARELVADTQYF.

This clonotype was seen at least ten times. The V and J genes are TRBV7-9 and TRBJ2-7; D uncertain. The CDR3 runs 12 residues. Germline V lookup: CDR1 SEHNR, CDR2 FQNEAQ (reference sequence). Trimming removed 5 bases at V and 2 bases at J, with 7 bases between. CDR3 sequence reads: CASSRAPYEQYF. The CDR3, as DNA: TGTGCCAGCAGCCGGGCCCCCTACGAGCAGTACTTC. Full variable domain (rest looked up from reference TRBV7-9 and TRBJ2-7): DTGVSQNPRHKITKRGQNVTFRCDPISEHNRLYWYRQTLGQGPEFLTYFQNEAQLEKSRLLSDRFSAERPKGSFSTLEIQRTEQGDSAMYLCASSRAPYEQYFGPGTRLTVT.

To note about this clonotype: A single base separates this from a much larger clone, so it may be a read error. The CDR3 nucleotides read TGTGCCAGCAGTGGGGGCAGGGGTTATCAGCCCCAGCATTTT. As protein: CASSGGRGYQPQHF. J is TRBJ1-5 and V is TRBV2; weak D call: TRBD1 (6 bases). The V end was cut by 4 bases, the J end by 5 bases, with 12 bases between. The CDR3 totals 14 residues. The germline gives CDR1 SNHLY, CDR2 FYNNEI.

This clonotype was seen ten or more times. V is TRBV5-5 and J is TRBJ1-1; the D is unclear. Germline lookup yields CDR1 SGHKS and CDR2 YYEKEE (reference sequence). Trimming cost V 1 base and J 4 bases, with 11 bases left between them. The CDR3 extends over 14 amino acids. The CDR3 DNA reads TGTGCCAGCAGCTTGTACGAGAAGGGCACTGAAGCTTTCTTT. Encoded protein: CASSLYEKGTEAFF.

This clonotype showed up many times. The chain couples TRBV13 to TRBJ2-7, with D uncertain. The CDR3 spans 13 residues. V lost 4 bases and J 3 bases, leaving 10 bases between the germline ends. Germline lookup yields CDR1 PRHDT and CDR2 FYEKMQ (reference sequence). CDR3 residues: CASSSSRNYEQYF. Here the CDR3 DNA reads TGTGCCAGCAGCTCCTCTAGAAACTACGAGCAGTACTTC. The full variable domain, completed using reference TRBV13 and TRBJ2-7, is AAGVIQSPRHLIKEKRETATLKCYPIPRHDTVYWYQQGPGQDPQFLISFYEKMQSDKGSIPDRFSAQQFSDYHSELNMSSLELGDSALYFCASSSSRNYEQYFGPGTRLTVT.

Here the CDR3 reads CASRSSNSPLHF. The CDR3 nucleotides are TGTGCCAGCAGGTCGAGTAATTCACCCCTCCACTTT. The genes are TRBV6-1 and TRBJ1-6; D ambiguous. This CDR3 is built from 12 residues. Germline CDR1 is MNHNS and CDR2 is SASEGT. Between the trimmed V and J ends, which lost 6 bases and 6 bases, there was a span of 6 bases.

This clonotype was seen repeatedly, ten times or more. This sequence joins TRBV11-2 and TRBJ2-1; D gene uncertain. The CDR3 sequence is 14 residues long. Germline CDR1 is SGHAT and CDR2 is FQNNGV. The CDR3, as DNA: TGTGCTTCAAACAGTCCTGGCCCCTACAATGAGCAGTTCTTC. This translates into CASNSPGPYNEQFF.

The V and J genes are TRBV6-1 and TRBJ2-7, with 8 bases aligning to TRBD2. Trimming cost V 0 bases and J 6 bases; bases outside gene matches: 1. The germline CDR1 and CDR2 sequences are MNHNS and SASEGT. The CDR3 is made up of 13 amino acids. The CDR3 reads CASSEAAGGEQYF. DNA of the CDR3: TGTGCCAGCAGTGAAGCGGCGGGGGGCGAGCAGTACTTC.

This clonotype was counted only a few times. This could be a read error, since a much larger clone is one nucleotide away. The conserved closing phenylalanine or tryptophan is absent in this CDR3, likely reflecting a read error. The chain joins TRBV5-8 to TRBJ1-1, with 8 positions matching TRBD1. J gave up 0 bases and V 0 bases, and 7 bases lay outside the gene matches. This CDR3 region has 17 residues. The V gene's germline CDR1 is SGHTS and CDR2 YDEGEE. The CDR3 bases are TGTGCCAGCAGCTTGGTACTAGGGACAGGCATGAACACTGAAGCTTTCCTT. Translating it yields CASSLVLGTGMNTEAFL.

The chain employs TRBV30 and TRBJ2-7, with 9 bases identical to TRBD2. V shed 1 base and J 4 bases; nucleotides not matched to a gene: 14. Per germline, CDR1 GTSNPN and CDR2 SVGIG (reference sequence). This CDR3 spans 17 amino acids. The CDR3 DNA is TGTGCCTGGAGTGGAGGGTTTAGCGGGGGACAAATTTACGAGCAGTACTTC. It yields the protein CAWSGGFSGGQIYEQYF.

This clonotype was seen more than once but under ten times. The chain uses TRBV20-1 and TRBJ1-3, with D possibly TRBD1 on 5 matching bases. There are 14 residues in the CDR3. Trimming cost V 0 bases and J 2 bases, with 8 bases left between them. The germline CDR1 and CDR2 sequences are DFQATT and SNEGSKA (reference sequence). The CDR3 here is CSARDWDPGNTIYF. The CDR3 DNA reads as TGCAGTGCTAGAGATTGGGACCCTGGAAACACCATATATTTT.

This chain connects TRBV19 to TRBJ2-5; TRBD2 might be the D (5 bases). There are 16 residues in the CDR3. Trimming cost V 4 bases and J 4 bases, with 19 bases left between them. The germline gives CDR1 LNHDA, CDR2 SQIVND (reference sequence). Here the CDR3 DNA reads TGTGCCAGTAGTACAGGAGAAACACGGGGTCGAGAGACCCAGTACTTC. The encoded protein is CASSTGETRGRETQYF.

The chain joins TRBV12-3 or TRBV12-4 to TRBJ2-1; 7 positions agree with TRBD2. CDR3 length: 15 amino acids. The J segment lost 2 bases and the V segment lost 4 bases, leaving 5 bases of the junction unmatched. The chain's CDR3 is CASSWAGVTYNEQFF. CDR3 nucleotides: TGTGCCAGCAGTTGGGCGGGAGTTACCTACAATGAGCAGTTCTTC.

This clonotype was counted ten times or more. The chain joins TRBV7-8 to TRBJ2-7, with TRBD2 identical over 8 bases. The CDR3 extends over 16 amino acids. Trimming removed 4 bases from V and 4 bases from J; junction bases left unmatched: 12. Per germline, CDR1 SGHVS and CDR2 FQNEAQ. The CDR3: CASSSERTSLGYEQYF. The CDR3 DNA sequence: TGTGCCAGCAGCTCCGAACGGACTAGCTTGGGGTACGAGCAGTACTTC.

This clonotype was seen many times. This sequence joins TRBV15 and TRBJ2-7; 8 bases fit TRBD1. V dropped 5 bases and J dropped 0; count of bases not matched to a gene: 3. This CDR3 contains 14 residues. Germline V gene sequence: CDR1 LNHNV, CDR2 YYDKDF (reference sequence). This CDR3 reads CATSSGQGSYEQYF. The DNA of the CDR3 is TGTGCCACCAGCTCTGGACAGGGCTCCTACGAGCAGTACTTC.